The T cell receptor (beta chain) under discussion was sequenced for a study of breast tumors, draining lymph nodes, adjacent tissues. Study results and limitations: The lymph node origin of tumor T cells was framed as consistent with a hypothesis, not demonstrated. Findings are consistent with lymph node origin and intratumoral expansion of most tumor T cells. Tumor and nontumor repertoires were significantly more similar in luminal-like than in basal-like breast cancer. Tumor repertoires ranked between lymph nodes and nontumor tissue in diversity, with V and J gene preferences.

One entry per CDR3 protein results from TCRdb running MiXCR on the multiplex PCR reads. The table has 130,000 or so distinct CDR3 sequences, under 25% seen once; the top ten hold roughly 2.6%. The lymph nodes were axillary draining lymph nodes from breast cancer patients. The sample holds many counts of this clonotype. Its specificity is not known. The CDR3 is 11 amino acids. V was shortened by 6 bases and J by 9 bases, with 9 bases between the two germline ends. CDR1 is LNHDA, CDR2 SQIVND, per germline (reference sequence). The source of this sequence is a female donor with breast cancer. Some clones in this sample may be carry-over from other donors' samples. The sample comprised axillary lymph node tissue. The chain uses TRBV19 and TRBJ2-1; D gene unclear. CDR3 sequence reads: CASRGASEQFF. The CDR3 DNA is TGTGCCAGTAGAGGAGCGAGTGAGCAGTTCTTC. Full variable domain (missing parts from reference TRBV19 and TRBJ2-1): DGGITQSPKYLFRKEGQNVTLSCEQNLNHDAMYWYRQDPGQGLRLIYYSQIVNDFQKGDIAEGYSVSREKKESFPLTVTSAQKNPTAFYLCASRGASEQFFGPGTRLTVL.